This T cell receptor beta chain was captured in a study of T cell responses to AZD1222 COVID-19 vaccine. On this clone itself: Its antigen remains unidentified.

Study-level results: Spike-specific TCR breadth and depth rose after two AZD1222 doses. Among spike-specific TCRs, nearly half reportedly target unmutated variant regions. Dominant CD4 TCR responses targeted spike regions 160-218 and 743-854. White British donors predominated, females outnumbered males, and clonal diversity was possibly underestimated.

The CDR3 has 12 amino acids. From germline, CDR1 is GTSNPN and CDR2 SVGIG (reference sequence). V lost 5 bases, J lost 7 bases, and 8 bases stayed unmatched. Profiled with immunoSEQ multiplex PCR; TCRdb holds only in-frame clones, not every one. The table lists tens of thousands of clones, around 90% of them singletons. V usage is TRBV30 and J usage is TRBJ2-7, with 7 positions matching TRBD1. The sample in question was peripheral blood, obtained 28 days after the second AZD1222 dose. The receptor comes from an adult who received the AZD1222 COVID-19 vaccine. CDR3 region: CAWARGTVEQYF. The CDR3 nucleotides are TGTGCCTGGGCCAGGGGGACAGTTGAGCAGTACTTC. Filled out from reference TRBV30 and TRBJ2-7, the complete variable domain reads SQTIHQWPATLVQPVGSPLSLECTVEGTSNPNLYWYRQAAGRGLQLLFYSVGIGQISSEVPQNLSASRPQDRQFILSSKKLLLSDSGFYLCAWARGTVEQYFGPGTRLTVT.